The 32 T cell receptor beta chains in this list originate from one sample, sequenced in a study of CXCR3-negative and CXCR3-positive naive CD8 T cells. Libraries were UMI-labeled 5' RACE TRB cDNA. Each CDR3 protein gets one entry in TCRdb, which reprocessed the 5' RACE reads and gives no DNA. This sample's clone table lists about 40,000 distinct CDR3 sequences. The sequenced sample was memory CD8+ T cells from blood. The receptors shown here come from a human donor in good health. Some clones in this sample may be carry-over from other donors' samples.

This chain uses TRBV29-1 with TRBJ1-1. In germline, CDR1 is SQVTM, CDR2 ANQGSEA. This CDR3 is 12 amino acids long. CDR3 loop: CSVLDEYTEAFF.

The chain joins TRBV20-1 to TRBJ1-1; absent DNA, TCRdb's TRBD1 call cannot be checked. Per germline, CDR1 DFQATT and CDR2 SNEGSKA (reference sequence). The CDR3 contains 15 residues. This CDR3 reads CSADRTGGIYTEAFF.

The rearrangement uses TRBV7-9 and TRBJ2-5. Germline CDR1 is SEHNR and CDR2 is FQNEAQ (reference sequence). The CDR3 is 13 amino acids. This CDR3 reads CASSLGGPETQYF.

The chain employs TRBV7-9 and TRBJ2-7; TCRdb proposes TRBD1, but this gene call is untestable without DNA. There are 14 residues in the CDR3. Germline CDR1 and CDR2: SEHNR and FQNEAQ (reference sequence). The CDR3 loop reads CASAGTGSSYEQYF.

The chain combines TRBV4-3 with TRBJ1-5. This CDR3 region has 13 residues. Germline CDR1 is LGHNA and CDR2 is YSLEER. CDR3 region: CASSQGYNQPQHF.

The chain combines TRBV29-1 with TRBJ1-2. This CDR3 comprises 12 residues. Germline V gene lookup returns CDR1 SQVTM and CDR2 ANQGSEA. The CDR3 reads CSVETLVYGYTF. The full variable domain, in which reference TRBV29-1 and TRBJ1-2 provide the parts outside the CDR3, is SAVISQKPSRDICQRGTSLTIQCQVDSQVTMMFWYRQQPGQSLTLIATANQGSEATYESGFVIDKFPISRPNLTFSTLTVSNMSPEDSSIYLCSVETLVYGYTFGSGTRLTVV.

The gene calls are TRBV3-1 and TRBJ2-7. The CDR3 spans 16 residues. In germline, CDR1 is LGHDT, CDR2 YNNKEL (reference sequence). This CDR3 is CASSQYVTVRTYEQYF.

CDR3 region: CASSHGGLGDTQYF. This chain connects TRBV4-1 to TRBJ2-3. CDR1 MGHRA and CDR2 YSYEKL come from the germline V gene. The CDR3 is 14 residues long.

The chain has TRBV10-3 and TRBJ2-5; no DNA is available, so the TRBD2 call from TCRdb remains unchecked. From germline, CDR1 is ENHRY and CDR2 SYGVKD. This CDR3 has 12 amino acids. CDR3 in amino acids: CAIGLAGETQYF.

The chain's CDR3 is CASSYPPGLWNTGELFF. The chain recombines TRBV6-6 with TRBJ2-2; there is no DNA to check the TCRdb D call of TRBD2. Germline CDR1 MNHNY, CDR2 SVGAGI (reference sequence). The CDR3 covers 17 residues.

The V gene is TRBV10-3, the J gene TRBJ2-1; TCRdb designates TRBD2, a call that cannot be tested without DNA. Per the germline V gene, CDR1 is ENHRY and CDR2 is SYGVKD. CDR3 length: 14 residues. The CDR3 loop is CAISEAGGGGEQFF.

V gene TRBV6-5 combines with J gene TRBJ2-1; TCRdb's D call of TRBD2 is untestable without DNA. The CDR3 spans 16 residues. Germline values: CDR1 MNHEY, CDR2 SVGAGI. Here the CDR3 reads CASSAFSGTAANEQFF.

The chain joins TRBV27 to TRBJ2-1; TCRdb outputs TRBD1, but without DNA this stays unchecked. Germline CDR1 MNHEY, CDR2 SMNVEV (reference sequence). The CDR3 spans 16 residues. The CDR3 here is CASSLGTGVSYNEQFF.

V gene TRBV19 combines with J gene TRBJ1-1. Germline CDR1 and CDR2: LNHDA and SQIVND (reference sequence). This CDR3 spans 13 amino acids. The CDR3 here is CASSLWDSGVAFF. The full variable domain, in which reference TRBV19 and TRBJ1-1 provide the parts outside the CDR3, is DGGITQSPKYLFRKEGQNVTLSCEQNLNHDAMYWYRQDPGQGLRLIYYSQIVNDFQKGDIAEGYSVSREKKESFPLTVTSAQKNPTAFYLCASSLWDSGVAFFGQGTRLTVV.

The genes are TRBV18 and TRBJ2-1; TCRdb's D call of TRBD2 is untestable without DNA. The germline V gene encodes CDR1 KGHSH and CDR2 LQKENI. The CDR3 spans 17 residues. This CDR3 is CASSPDRVLAGYNEQFF. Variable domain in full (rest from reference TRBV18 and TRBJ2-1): NAGVMQNPRHLVRRRGQEARLRCSPMKGHSHVYWYRQLPEEGLKFMVYLQKENIIDESGMPKERFSAEFPKEGPSILRIQQVVRGDSAAYFCASSPDRVLAGYNEQFFGPGTRLTVL.

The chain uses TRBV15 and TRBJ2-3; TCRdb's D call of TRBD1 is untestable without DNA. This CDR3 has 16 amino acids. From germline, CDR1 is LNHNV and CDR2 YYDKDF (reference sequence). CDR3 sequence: CATSPSGVLISDTQYF. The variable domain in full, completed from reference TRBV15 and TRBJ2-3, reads DAMVIQNPRYQVTQFGKPVTLSCSQTLNHNVMYWYQQKSSQAPKLLFHYYDKDFNNEADTPDNFQSRRPNTSFCFLDIRSPGLGDTAMYLCATSPSGVLISDTQYFGPGTRLTVL.

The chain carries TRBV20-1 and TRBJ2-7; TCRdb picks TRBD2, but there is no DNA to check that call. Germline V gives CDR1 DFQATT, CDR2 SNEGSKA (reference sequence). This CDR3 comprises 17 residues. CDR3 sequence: CSARDKIGRVGSYEQYF.

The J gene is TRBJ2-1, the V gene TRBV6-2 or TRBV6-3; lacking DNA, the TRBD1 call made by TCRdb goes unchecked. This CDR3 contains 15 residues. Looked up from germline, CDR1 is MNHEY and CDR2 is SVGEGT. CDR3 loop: CASSYGRGPGNEQFF.

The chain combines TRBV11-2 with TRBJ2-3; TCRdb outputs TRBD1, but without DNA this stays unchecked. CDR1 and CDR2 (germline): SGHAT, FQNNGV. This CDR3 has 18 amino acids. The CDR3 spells CASSLDFRTSSSTDTQYF.

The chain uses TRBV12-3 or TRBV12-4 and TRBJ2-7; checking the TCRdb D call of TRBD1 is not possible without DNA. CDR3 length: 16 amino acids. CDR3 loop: CASSTRDRGTTYEQYF.

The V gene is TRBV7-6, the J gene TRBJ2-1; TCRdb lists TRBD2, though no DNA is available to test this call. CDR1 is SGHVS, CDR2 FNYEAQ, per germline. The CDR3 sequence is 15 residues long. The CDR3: CASSLGGMGYNEQFF.

The CDR3: CATSGLSAGELFF. The chain uses TRBV15 and TRBJ2-2. CDR1 is LNHNV and CDR2 is YYDKDF in the germline V gene (reference sequence). The CDR3 runs 13 residues.

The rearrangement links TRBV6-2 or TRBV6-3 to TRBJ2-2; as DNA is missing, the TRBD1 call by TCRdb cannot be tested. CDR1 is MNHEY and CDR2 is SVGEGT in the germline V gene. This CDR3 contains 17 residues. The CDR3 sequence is CASSYPQVGRNTGELFF.

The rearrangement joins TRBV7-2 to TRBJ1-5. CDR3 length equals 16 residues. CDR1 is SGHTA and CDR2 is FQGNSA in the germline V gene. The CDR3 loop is CASSLGAKYSNQPQHF.

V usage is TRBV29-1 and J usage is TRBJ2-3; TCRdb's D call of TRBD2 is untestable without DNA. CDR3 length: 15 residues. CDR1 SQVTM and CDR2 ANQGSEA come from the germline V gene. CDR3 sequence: CSVDRLAESTDTQYF.

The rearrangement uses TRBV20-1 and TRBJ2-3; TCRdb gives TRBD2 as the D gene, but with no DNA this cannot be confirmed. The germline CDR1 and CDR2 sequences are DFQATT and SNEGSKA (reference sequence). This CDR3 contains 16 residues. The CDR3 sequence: CSARDEGTLSTDTQYF.

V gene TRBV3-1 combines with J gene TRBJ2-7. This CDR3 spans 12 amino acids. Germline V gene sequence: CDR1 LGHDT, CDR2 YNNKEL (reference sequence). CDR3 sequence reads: CASSPDVGEQYF.

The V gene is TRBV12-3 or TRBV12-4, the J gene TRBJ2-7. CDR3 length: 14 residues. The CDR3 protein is CASSTSGGSYEQYF.

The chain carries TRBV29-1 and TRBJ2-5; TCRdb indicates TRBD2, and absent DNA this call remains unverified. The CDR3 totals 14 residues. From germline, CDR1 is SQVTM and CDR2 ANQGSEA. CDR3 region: CSVQGLYLQETQYF.

The CDR3 here is CASSTGNNYEQYF. The rearrangement joins TRBV12-3 or TRBV12-4 to TRBJ2-7; TCRdb outputs TRBD1, but without DNA this stays unchecked. The CDR3 has 13 residues.

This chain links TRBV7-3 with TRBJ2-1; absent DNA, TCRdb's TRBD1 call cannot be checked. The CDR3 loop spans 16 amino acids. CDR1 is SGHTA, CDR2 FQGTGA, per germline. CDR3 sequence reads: CASSLLGPRGNNEQFF.

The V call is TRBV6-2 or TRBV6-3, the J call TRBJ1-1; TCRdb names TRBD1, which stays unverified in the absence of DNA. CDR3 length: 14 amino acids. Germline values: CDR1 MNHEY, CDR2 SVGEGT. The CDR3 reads CASSFPGRNTEAFF.